The clone carrying this TCR beta chain was found many times. The source of the sample is a study of blood T cell repertoires in COVID-19. Across the whole study: From T cells, B-cell-depleted T cells, or PBMCs came the material, which was cDNA or gDNA.

Libraries were prepared by immunoSEQ multiplex PCR; TCRdb keeps only in-frame clonotypes and omits some of them. The sample consists of roughly 120,000 clones, 84% of them appearing once. The CDR3 contains 13 residues. Germline CDR1 is SNHLY and CDR2 is FYNNEI. V lost 5 bases to trimming and J lost 4 bases, with 8 bases between them. This sequence was found in an elderly woman with active or convalescent COVID-19. The chain carries TRBV2 and TRBJ1-4; D call uncertain. Material for sequencing was peripheral blood. The CDR3 loop is CASSQDYNEKLFF. The CDR3 nucleotides read TGTGCCAGCAGTCAAGATTATAATGAAAAACTGTTTTTT.